Given below is one T cell receptor (beta chain) in context. Its antigen is currently unknown. These data originate in a study of beta chain features in type 1 diabetes. Whole-study results and caveats: Patients with type 1 diabetes carried fewer insertions and had more deletions at their VDJ junctions.

The investigators reverse transcribed all of the isolated RNA, so they sequenced expressed TCRB transcripts. Repertoires were generated with immunoSEQ multiplex PCR, while TCRdb's copy carries only in-frame clones and drops some. The sample has about half a million clones, about 29% seen once. V was pared by 5 bases and J by 4 bases, with 8 bases of the junction left unmatched. Germline V gene lookup returns CDR1 SEHNR and CDR2 FQNEAQ (reference sequence). The CDR3 sequence is 15 residues long. Every participating donor gave one draw, a heparinised blood sample averaging about 110 mL. The clonotype was recovered from a man younger than 35 in good health. Sequencing input: naive CD4+ T cells from blood. The chain is built from TRBV7-9 and TRBJ2-1, with TRBD1 matching over 7 bases. The CDR3: CASSPDRLKYNEQFF. The CDR3 DNA reads as TGTGCCAGCAGCCCGGACAGGCTAAAGTACAATGAGCAGTTCTTC.